Here is one T cell receptor beta chain with its context. This sample is drawn from a study of blood T cell repertoires in COVID-19. Per germline, CDR1 MNHEY and CDR2 SVGAGI. The J segment lost 3 bases and the V segment lost 6 bases, leaving 5 bases of the junction unmatched. This CDR3 comprises 14 residues. Using immunoSEQ multiplex PCR, the repertoire was profiled, and TCRdb retains in-frame clones only, with some absent. Altogether roughly 81,000 clones are present, about four fifths being singletons, with the ten largest covering about 42%. The sequence was collected from a man older than 75 with active or convalescent COVID-19. This chain uses TRBV6-5 with TRBJ2-5, with 9 nucleotides matching TRBD2. The sequenced sample consisted of peripheral blood. The CDR3 DNA follows: TGTGCCAGCAGGGGAGCGGGGGGTGAAGAGACCCAGTACTTC. This gives the protein CASRGAGGEETQYF.